The 32 T cell receptor beta chains below were found in one sample sequenced in a study of CD8 T cells in Susac syndrome. Random hexamers were used to reverse transcribe the RNA input (about 0.45 to 1 ug). TCRdb re-called the immunoSEQ multiplex PCR reads with MiXCR, one entry per CDR3 protein. The data contain about 200,000 distinct CDR3 sequences, 85% to 95% of them singletons. The material sequenced was CD4+ T cells from PBMCs. The receptor set was obtained from a human donor in good health.

The chain uses TRBV20-1 and TRBJ1-5; weak D call: TRBD1 (5 bases). CDR3 length equals 14 residues. With 1 base removed from V and 3 bases from J, the gap between germline ends came to 10 bases. Germline V lookup: CDR1 DFQATT, CDR2 SNEGSKA (reference sequence). The CDR3 loop reads CSARGTGFNQPQHF. CDR3 DNA sequence: TGCAGTGCTAGAGGTACAGGTTTCAATCAGCCCCAGCATTTT.

V gene TRBV12-1 combines with J gene TRBJ1-2; the DNA was not used to check the table's D call, TRBD1. TRBV12-1 is tagged as a pseudogene. This CDR3 contains 12 residues. The CDR3: CASSPPGGGYTF. CDR3 nucleotide sequence: TGTGCCAGCAGCCCGCCTGGGGGCGGCTACACCTTC.

The CDR3 region is CASSEQGGSYNEQFF. CDR3 DNA: TGCGCCAGCAGTGAGCAAGGGGGATCCTACAATGAGCAGTTCTTC. The chain couples TRBV10-2 to TRBJ2-1; TRBD1 is a possible D gene (6 bases). The CDR3 covers 15 residues. V was trimmed by 2 bases and J by 1 base, leaving 9 bases between them. Germline CDR1 and CDR2: WSHSY and SAAADI.

The V and J genes are TRBV28 and TRBJ1-1; 11 nucleotides align to TRBD1. The trim removed 6 bases at V and 5 bases at J, leaving 2 bases unmatched. The CDR3 is 13 residues long. Germline V gene sequence: CDR1 MDHEN, CDR2 SYDVKM. The CDR3 protein is CASRGTGGTEAFF. The CDR3 coding sequence is TGTGCCAGCAGGGGGACAGGGGGGACTGAAGCTTTCTTT.

The rearrangement uses TRBV20-1 and TRBJ1-2; TRBD1 might be the D (6 bases). The CDR3 covers 11 residues. V was cut by 7 bases and J by 7 bases, with 13 bases left in between. Germline V gene lookup returns CDR1 DFQATT and CDR2 SNEGSKA (reference sequence). CDR3 sequence (DNA): TGCAGTGGCACAGGGAGCAGTGGCTACACCTTC. Translation: CSGTGSSGYTF.

The gene calls are TRBV4-3 and TRBJ2-3; maybe TRBD1 (5 bases). The CDR3 spans 14 residues. Trimming took 3 bases from V and 5 from J, leaving 12 bases between them. Germline V lookup: CDR1 LGHNA, CDR2 YSLEER. CDR3 DNA: TGCGCCAGCAGCCACGACAGAGTACAAGATACGCAGTATTTT. Its translation is CASSHDRVQDTQYF.

The chain recombines TRBV12-3 or TRBV12-4 with TRBJ2-1; the match to TRBD2 covers 11 bases. The CDR3 length is 14 residues. V lost 3 bases to trimming and J lost 7 bases; unmatched junction nucleotides: 2. CDR3 residues: CASSFRLAGNEQFF. The CDR3 nucleotides are TGTGCCAGCAGTTTCAGACTAGCGGGGAATGAGCAGTTCTTC.

The V and J genes are TRBV12-3 or TRBV12-4 and TRBJ2-6, with D possibly matching TRBD2 (5 bases). The CDR3 contains 14 residues. V was clipped by 3 bases and J by 4 bases, with 7 bases between them. CDR3 residues: CASSFGVGANVLTF. CDR3 in DNA: TGTGCCAGCAGTTTCGGGGTAGGGGCCAACGTCCTGACTTTC.

The CDR3 region has the DNA TGTGCCAGCAGCTTAGATTTCCGGGACGTGTCCTACAATGAGCAGTTCTTC. Amino acid sequence: CASSLDFRDVSYNEQFF. J is TRBJ2-1 and V is TRBV7-2, with D tentatively TRBD1 or TRBD2 (5 bases each). V lost 1 base, J lost 1 base, and 14 bases lay in between. The CDR3 has 17 residues. CDR1 is SGHTA and CDR2 is FQGNSA in the germline V gene.

This clonotype has only one observation. V usage is TRBV24-1 and J usage is TRBJ1-5, with TRBD1 identical over 7 bases. The CDR3 spans 17 residues. The germline V gene has CDR1 KGHDR and CDR2 SFDVKD. The V gene end was trimmed by 10 bases and the J gene end by 2 bases; junction bases not matched to a gene: 16. The CDR3 spells CATGDRETSIGNQPQHF. The CDR3 DNA follows: TGTGCCACGGGTGACAGGGAGACGTCGATAGGCAATCAGCCCCAGCATTTT.

V is TRBV29-1 and J is TRBJ2-7, with a weak D call TRBD1 (6 bases). Germline lookup yields CDR1 SQVTM and CDR2 ANQGSEA. V was cut by 4 bases and J by 2 bases, with 6 bases left in between. The CDR3 totals 11 residues. The CDR3 DNA is TGCAGCGTTGGGACAGCCTACGAGCAGTACTTC. It translates to CSVGTAYEQYF.

The chain combines TRBV30 with TRBJ2-1; perhaps TRBD2 as D (6 bases). CDR1 and CDR2 from the germline V gene are GTSNPN and SVGIG (reference sequence). V lost 4 bases and J lost 8, with 15 bases in between. This CDR3 has 13 residues. The CDR3 loop is CAWTFGGLHEQFF. DNA of the CDR3: TGTGCCTGGACCTTCGGGGGTTTGCATGAGCAGTTCTTC.

V is TRBV10-3 and J is TRBJ1-2; D not resolved. Trimming took off 7 bases at V and 3 bases at J, with 15 bases between the two ends. The length of the CDR3 is 14 residues. Germline V gene lookup returns CDR1 ENHRY and CDR2 SYGVKD. The CDR3 is CAITNREGYYGYTF. CDR3 DNA: TGTGCCATCACAAACAGAGAGGGCTACTATGGCTACACCTTC.

Here the CDR3 DNA reads TGCAGCGTGAACAGGGGCCCTCAAGAGACCCAGTACTTC. Protein: CSVNRGPQETQYF. The chain joins TRBV29-1 to TRBJ2-5; 7 nucleotides match TRBD1. Germline V lookup: CDR1 SQVTM, CDR2 ANQGSEA. Unmatched junction bases numbered 6, after V lost 6 bases and J lost 2 bases. The CDR3 is 13 residues long.

This chain connects TRBV24-1 to TRBJ2-1, with D perhaps matching TRBD1 or TRBD2 (5 bases each). Germline V gene lookup returns CDR1 KGHDR and CDR2 SFDVKD. CDR3 length: 16 residues. V lost 9 bases to trimming and J lost 7 bases, with 24 bases between them. For the CDR3, the DNA is TGTGCCACCTCCTCAGGATCCTTTGGGGGTGGGAATGAGCAGTTCTTC. Its translation is CATSSGSFGGGNEQFF.

The chain combines TRBV3-1 with TRBJ1-2; D is uncertain. CDR1 and CDR2 from the germline V gene are LGHDT and YNNKEL (reference sequence). Trimming cost V 0 bases and J 7 bases, with 6 bases left between them. The CDR3 consists of 12 residues. The DNA of the CDR3 is TGTGCCAGCAGCCAAGATTTCGGTGGCTACACCTTC. Its protein is CASSQDFGGYTF.

The gene calls are TRBV6-5 and TRBJ2-3; TRBD1 is a possible D gene (5 bases). V lost 4 bases and J lost 5, with 19 bases in between. The CDR3 covers 16 residues. The germline CDR1 and CDR2 sequences are MNHEY and SVGAGI. The CDR3 bases are TGTGCCAGCAGTTTCACCCAGGGTGCTCCAGGAGATACGCAGTATTTT. Amino acids: CASSFTQGAPGDTQYF.

This chain uses TRBV20-1 with TRBJ2-7, with TRBD1 matching 9 bases. Germline CDR1 reads DFQATT; CDR2 reads SNEGSKA (reference sequence). J lost 6 bases, V lost 3 bases, and 6 bases had no gene match. The CDR3 covers 13 residues. CDR3 sequence: CSASRDRVPEQYF. The CDR3 DNA follows: TGCAGTGCTAGCAGGGACAGGGTACCCGAGCAGTACTTC.

The chain links TRBV20-1 to TRBJ1-2; D is ambiguous. V was pared by 5 bases and J by 4 bases, with 5 bases between. Germline V gene lookup returns CDR1 DFQATT and CDR2 SNEGSKA (reference sequence). There are 10 residues in the CDR3. For the CDR3, the DNA is TGCAGTGCTGAGGTCTATGGCTACACCTTC. This sequence encodes CSAEVYGYTF.

The chain has TRBV20-1 and TRBJ2-3; possibly TRBD2 for D (6 bases). Germline V gives CDR1 DFQATT, CDR2 SNEGSKA (reference sequence). V lost 3 bases and J 4 bases, leaving 14 bases between the germline ends. The CDR3 sequence is 14 residues long. CDR3 DNA: TGCAGTGCTAGTACCGGGGGTGTCGCAGATACGCAGTATTTT. Protein product: CSASTGGVADTQYF.

The genes are TRBV12-3 or TRBV12-4 and TRBJ1-3; the D is unclear. Trimming cost V 2 bases and J 8 bases, with 4 bases left between them. The CDR3 consists of 11 residues. CDR3 protein: CASSLRDTIYF. As DNA, the CDR3 is TGTGCCAGCAGTTTAAGGGACACCATATATTTT.

This chain joins TRBV6-6 and TRBJ2-7; D remains unclear. CDR1 and CDR2 from the germline V gene are MNHNY and SVGAGI (reference sequence). V was cut by 6 bases and J by 3 bases, with 9 bases left in between. CDR3 length equals 12 residues. This CDR3 is CASSQQSYEQYF. The CDR3 DNA is TGTGCCAGCAGCCAACAGAGCTACGAGCAGTACTTC.

V and J are TRBV7-9 and TRBJ2-7; D is possibly TRBD2 (6 bases). Trimming stripped 5 bases from V and 2 bases from J, with 10 bases between. Looked up from germline, CDR1 is SEHNR and CDR2 is FQNEAQ (reference sequence). This CDR3 has 13 residues. For the CDR3, the DNA is TGTGCCAGCAGCCGTACGGGGGCCTACGAGCAGTACGTC. It yields the protein CASSRTGAYEQYV.

CDR3 residues: CSVEASPTGPYNEQFF. The CDR3 DNA reads as TGCAGCGTTGAAGCCAGCCCCACCGGTCCCTACAATGAGCAGTTCTTC. This sequence joins TRBV29-1 and TRBJ2-1; D gene unclear. CDR3 length: 16 residues. Deletions cut 1 base from V and 2 bases from J, with 15 bases between. Germline assignment: CDR1 SQVTM and CDR2 ANQGSEA.

V and J are TRBV30 and TRBJ1-2, with 8 bases aligning to TRBD1. The CDR3 spans 14 residues. The ends lost 1 base at V and 4 bases at J; junction bases unmatched: 5. CDR1 GTSNPN and CDR2 SVGIG come from the germline V gene (reference sequence). The DNA for the CDR3 is TGTGCCTGGAGTGCAGGGGGCGCACCCTATGGCTACACCTTC. Translated: CAWSAGGAPYGYTF.

V gene TRBV20-1 combines with J gene TRBJ2-5; D remains unclear. The CDR3 is made up of 11 amino acids. In germline, CDR1 is DFQATT, CDR2 SNEGSKA (reference sequence). V lost 3 bases to trimming and J lost 5 bases, with 7 bases between them. CDR3 amino acids: CSARAQETQYF. DNA for the CDR3: TGCAGTGCTAGGGCCCAGGAGACCCAGTACTTC.

The chain has TRBV5-1 and TRBJ2-7; D is perhaps TRBD1 (6 bases). Germline assignment: CDR1 SGHRS and CDR2 YFSETQ. Trimming cost V 6 bases and J 0 bases, with 16 bases left between them. This CDR3 comprises 15 residues. DNA of the CDR3: TGCGCCAGCACCGAGGTAGGGGGTATCTCCTACGAGCAGTACTTC. Protein product: CASTEVGGISYEQYF.

The CDR3, as DNA: TGCAGCGTTGACGGGGGGATGGGCTACACCTTC. This translates into CSVDGGMGYTF. The V gene is TRBV29-1, the J gene TRBJ1-2, with D possibly TRBD1 on 5 matching bases. The V end lost 3 bases, the J end lost 8 bases, and 10 bases lay between the germline ends. This CDR3 comprises 11 residues. The germline CDR1 and CDR2 sequences are SQVTM and ANQGSEA.

V is TRBV5-4 and J is TRBJ2-7, with TRBD1 matching 7 bases. CDR1 is SGHNT and CDR2 is YYREEE in the germline V gene (reference sequence). This CDR3 contains 16 residues. V was clipped by 5 bases and J by 0 bases; unmatched bases: 11. CDR3 protein: CASREWSRGSSYEQYV. DNA of the CDR3: TGTGCCAGCAGAGAGTGGTCCAGGGGGAGCTCCTACGAGCAGTACGTC.

The CDR3 region has the DNA TGTGCCAGCAGCCCAGATCTGAACCCCATCTACGAGCAGTACTTC. Its protein is CASSPDLNPIYEQYF. V usage is TRBV3-1 and J usage is TRBJ2-7; D is uncertain. The germline CDR1 and CDR2 sequences are LGHDT and YNNKEL (reference sequence). Trimming pared 4 bases from V and 3 bases from J, leaving 16 bases between. The CDR3 has 15 amino acids.

This sequence joins TRBV3-1 and TRBJ2-2; D call uncertain. V dropped 6 bases and J dropped 2 bases, with 7 bases sitting between them. This CDR3 has 13 residues. Germline V gene sequence: CDR1 LGHDT, CDR2 YNNKEL (reference sequence). CDR3 region: CASREANTGELFF. DNA for the CDR3: TGTGCCAGCAGGGAAGCTAACACCGGGGAGCTGTTTTTT.

The V gene is TRBV9, the J gene TRBJ2-2; D could derive from TRBD1 or TRBD2 (5 bases each). This CDR3 region has 14 residues. Trimming pared 4 bases from V and 4 bases from J, leaving 11 bases between. Germline V gene data show CDR1 as SGDLS and CDR2 as YYNGEE. The DNA for the CDR3 is TGTGCCAGCAGCCGGGACCCTTCCACCGGGGAGCTGTTTTTT. Protein sequence: CASSRDPSTGELFF.